This T cell receptor beta chain was sequenced in a study of blood T cell repertoires in COVID-19. Sequencing was performed with immunoSEQ multiplex PCR; in TCRdb, only in-frame clones are kept and a portion is missing. The sample includes about 130,000 clones, around 81% of them seen just once. CDR1 SGHTA and CDR2 FQGNSA come from the germline V gene. The CDR3 contains 15 residues. The V and J ends lost 5 bases and 5 bases respectively, with 17 bases between them. Specimen: peripheral blood. The chain links TRBV7-2 to TRBJ2-3; D remains unclear. The clonotype comes from a man aged 35 to 55 with active or convalescent COVID-19. The CDR3 protein is CASSPWAAAVDTQYF. CDR3 nucleotide sequence: TGTGCCAGCAGCCCGTGGGCCGCAGCAGTAGATACGCAGTATTTT.